This TCR beta chain was recovered during a study of blood T cell repertoires in COVID-19. Study-wide background: Acute and convalescent COVID-19 samples came from the United States, Italy and Spain.

The V gene's germline CDR1 is SEHNR and CDR2 FQNEAQ (reference sequence). CDR3 size: 12 residues. Trimming at V came to 4 bases and at J to 5 bases, leaving 1 base not matched to a gene. Sequenced by immunoSEQ multiplex PCR; TCRdb stores in-frame clones only, minus some. The data contain 75,000 to 100,000 clones, about 90% of them singletons. This TCR came from a human donor in a cohort sampled during active COVID-19. The rearrangement links TRBV7-9 to TRBJ1-2, with TRBD1 matching 7 bases. Sequencing was done on a sample of peripheral blood. The CDR3 DNA follows: TGTGCCAGCAGCTGGGACAGTTATGGCTACACCTTC. As protein: CASSWDSYGYTF.